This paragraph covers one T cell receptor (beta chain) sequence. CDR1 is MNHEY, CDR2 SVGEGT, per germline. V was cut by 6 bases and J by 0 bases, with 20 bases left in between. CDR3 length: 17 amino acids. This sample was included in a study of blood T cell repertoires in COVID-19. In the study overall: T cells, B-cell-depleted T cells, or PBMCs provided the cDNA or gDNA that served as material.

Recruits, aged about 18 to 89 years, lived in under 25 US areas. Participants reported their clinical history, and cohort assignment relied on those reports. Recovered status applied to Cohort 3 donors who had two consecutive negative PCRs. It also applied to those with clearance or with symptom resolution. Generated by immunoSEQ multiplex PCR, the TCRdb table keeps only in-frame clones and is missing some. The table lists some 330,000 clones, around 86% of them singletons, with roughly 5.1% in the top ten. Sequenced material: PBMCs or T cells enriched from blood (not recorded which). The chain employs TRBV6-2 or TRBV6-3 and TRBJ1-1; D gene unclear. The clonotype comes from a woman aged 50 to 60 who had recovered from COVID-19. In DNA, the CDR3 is TGTGCCAGCAGCGTACCGCTGGCGGGATCGATGAACACTGAAGCTTTCTTT. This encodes CASSVPLAGSMNTEAFF.